This T cell receptor beta chain was retrieved from a study of blood T cell repertoires in COVID-19 (TCRdb year 2020). About the study as a whole: Samples from collaborators originated in the United States, Italy and Spain and spanned both the acute and convalescent phases of COVID-19. The samples were drawn from the first 160 participants of the ongoing ImmuneRACE study and from 1,254 subjects provided by 6 global collaborators. The material from the prospective study consisted of cDNA or gDNA derived from T cells, B-cell-depleted T cells, or PBMCs. The repertoires were released in a freely available public database meant as a resource for research on the immune response to SARS-CoV-2. Subjects who had been exposed to COVID-19, were actively infected with it, or had recovered from it provided the deeply sampled blood TCRbeta repertoires that made up the dataset. HLA class I and class II types, where available, came from metadata supplied by the sample provider rather than from assay-based typing. Sample metadata almost always included a de-identified subject ID, COVID-19 status, age in years and sex. Results the study describes overall, beyond this receptor: The quantity of clinical and demographic metadata differed by source and by participant and was supplied without curation.

TCRbeta CDR3 regions were amplified from genomic DNA by means of the immunoSEQ Assay, a bias-controlled multiplex PCR. From the authors' description of their analysis: Within the assay, amplification of reference gene primers was used to estimate how many nucleated cells each sample contained. To quantify the absolute abundance of each unique TCRbeta CDR3 rearrangement, sequence reads were collapsed and filtered. For each sample, productive Simpson clonality was calculated as the square root of Simpson's diversity index over productive rearrangements. This is the immuneACCESS table as TCRdb keeps it, with only in-frame sequences that have V and J called. A part of the clones is gone; compared with another copy, unresolved V genes explain less than half, and the rest is unexplained. Clone size and the V and J calls come from that table; the DNA yielded D and trimming. This sample comprises a few hundred thousand clones, approximately 90% of them detected only once. The ten largest clones take up roughly 4% of the sample.

The collaborating institutions used their own protocols to collect whole blood in K2EDTA tubes. For TCRbeta analysis, collaborators shipped samples as frozen whole blood, isolated PBMCs, or DNA extracted from either of those sample types. Of note for this clone: The antigen this receptor binds is unknown. No base-level quality is on record; no much larger clone is a single base apart.

The cysteine opens and the phenylalanine closes a CDR3 of 17 amino acids. Solely the CDR3 DNA is kept, with 51 bases framed from the first base. After removal of 4 bases from V and 2 bases from J, the junction retains 12 bases not matched to a gene. From the germline V gene (reference sequence), CDR1 is MNHEY and CDR2 is SMNVEV. The V and J segments used are TRBV27 and TRBJ2-7, and 9 junction bases match TRBD1. This clonotype was obtained from a woman aged 50 to 60 with active or convalescent COVID-19. The sequenced sample was peripheral blood. The sequence in DNA is TGTGCCAGCAGTTCCAGAACGGGACAGGGTAACCCCTACGAGCAGTACTTC. Its protein product is CASSSRTGQGNPYEQYF.